These 5 T cell receptor beta chains originate from one sample sequenced in a study of neurological immune-mediated disorders. TCRdb ran MiXCR on the 5' RACE reads and lists one entry per CDR3 protein. The sample includes over 60,000 distinct CDR3 sequences, about 5.1% of them seen just once. Sequenced material: PBMCs. The receptors originated from a woman in her seventies with multiple sclerosis.

This rearrangement joins TRBV18 to TRBJ1-2; tentative D call: TRBD1 (6 bases). The V gene lost 3 bases and the J gene lost 4 bases, with 12 bases spanning the gap. The germline V gene encodes CDR1 KGHSH and CDR2 LQKENI. This CDR3 comprises 14 residues. The CDR3 reads CASSPLDSTYGYTF. CDR3 DNA: TGTGCCAGCTCACCGCTGGACAGCACCTATGGCTACACCTTC.

This clonotype was seen repeatedly, ten times or more. The chain employs TRBV5-1 and TRBJ2-1, with TRBD2 identical over 11 bases. In germline, CDR1 is SGHRS, CDR2 YFSETQ. Trimming cost V 0 bases and J 5 bases; bases outside gene matches: 1. The CDR3 sequence is 15 residues long. CDR3 loop: CASSLVAGGDNEQFF. CDR3 nucleotide sequence: TGCGCCAGCAGCTTGGTAGCGGGAGGGGACAATGAGCAGTTCTTC.

This clonotype was seen many times. CDR3 DNA: TGTGCCAGCAGTTTAAGTGGAAGCTCCTACGAGCAGTACTTC. Translated, it gives CASSLSGSSYEQYF. V is TRBV28 and J is TRBJ2-7; D gene unclear. The length of the CDR3 is 14 residues. Germline V gives CDR1 MDHEN, CDR2 SYDVKM. Trimming shortened V by 2 bases and J by 0 bases, and 8 bases separated the two germline ends.

This clonotype came up many times. V usage is TRBV4-1 and J usage is TRBJ1-1; perhaps TRBD1 as D (5 bases). The germline V and J ends were trimmed by 0 bases and 8 bases, with 13 bases remaining between them. The germline CDR1 and CDR2 sequences are MGHRA and YSYEKL. CDR3 length: 14 amino acids. CDR3 sequence: CASSQDSGLLEAFF. For the CDR3, the DNA is TGCGCCAGCAGCCAAGATTCAGGGTTACTGGAAGCTTTCTTT.

Many counts were recorded for this clonotype. The chain is built from TRBV4-3 and TRBJ2-6; D is ambiguous. Germline-derived CDR1 and CDR2 are LGHNA and YSLEER. The length of the CDR3 is 17 residues. Trimming shortened V by 2 bases and J by 2 bases, and 13 bases separated the two germline ends. CDR3 nucleotides: TGCGCCAGCAGCCAACTCGGCCCTTACCCTGGGGCCAACGTCCTGACTTTC. Translation: CASSQLGPYPGANVLTF.